This T cell receptor beta chain was identified in a study of OX40 agonist ivuxolimab in advanced cancers. Whole-study results and caveats: CD4+ and CD8+ T cells in blood underwent clonal expansion by week 6 at 0.1 to 3.0 mg/kg. Some nonresponders also had low normalized T-cell clonal expansion.

This table comes from immunoSEQ multiplex PCR, and its TCRdb copy is limited to in-frame clones, with some not included. The sample contains tens of thousands of clones, 88% of which appear only once. Comments on this clone: Its specificity is not known.

Patients with autoimmune history or systemic immunosuppression were excluded. The source is an adult with an advanced solid tumor such as melanoma, head and neck, liver or kidney cancer. The sample in question was CD4+ or CD8+ T cells sorted from blood, obtained in a trial of the OX40 agonist ivuxolimab.

The CDR3 sequence: CASSLPGAKGEQYF. CDR3 DNA sequence: TGTGCCAGCAGTCTACCGGGAGCTAAGGGGGAGCAGTACTTC. V is TRBV6-1 and J is TRBJ2-7; possibly TRBD2 for D (6 bases). The V and J ends lost 5 bases and 7 bases respectively, with 18 bases between them. Germline V gives CDR1 MNHNS, CDR2 SASEGT. CDR3 length: 14 residues.